The 3 T cell receptor beta chains given below trace back to one sample, sequenced in a study of T cell responses to AZD1222 COVID-19 vaccine. The repertoire was sequenced with immunoSEQ multiplex PCR; TCRdb's copy has only in-frame clones and lacks some. The table lists 200,000 or so clones, about nine tenths of them singletons. The sequencing here drew on peripheral blood, taken on day 0 of AZD1222 vaccination. The receptors stem from an adult in good health.

Only one count was recorded for this clone. The chain has TRBV24-1 and TRBJ1-4; D gene uncertain. The germline CDR1 and CDR2 sequences are KGHDR and SFDVKD. The length of the CDR3 is 16 residues. V was shortened by 4 bases and J by 7 bases, with 18 bases between the two germline ends. The CDR3 sequence is CATSEGPPVYGEKLFF. The DNA of the CDR3 is TGTGCCACCAGTGAGGGTCCCCCGGTTTACGGTGAAAAACTGTTTTTT.

V usage is TRBV10-2 and J usage is TRBJ2-5; D possibly corresponds to TRBD2 (6 bases). The germline gives CDR1 WSHSY, CDR2 SAAADI. V was trimmed by 1 base and J by 4 bases, leaving 19 bases between them. The CDR3 covers 17 residues. The CDR3 is CASSEWGGEASGETQYF. The CDR3 coding sequence is TGCGCCAGCAGTGAGTGGGGAGGTGAAGCGTCGGGAGAGACCCAGTACTTC.

The rearrangement uses TRBV27 and TRBJ2-1; 9 bases fit TRBD1. Germline loops: CDR1 MNHEY, CDR2 SMNVEV (reference sequence). Trimming took 6 bases from V and 0 from J; bases not matched to a gene: 18. The CDR3 spans 20 residues. The CDR3 DNA reads as TGTGCCAGCAGCTCCTACCTTACAAAAAGACAGGGGGACTCCTACAATGAGCAGTTCTTC. Its protein is CASSSYLTKRQGDSYNEQFF.